This T cell receptor (beta chain) comes out of a study of cytomegalovirus exposure and HLA in healthy donors. Study-wide results and limits: Generally TCR sequences proved uncommon, though certain public TCRs appeared in numerous donors. The authors enumerated over 150 TCR beta chains as linked to cytomegalovirus. In the 120 or so validation repertoires, 85% to 95% of cluster scores exceeded 0, per a later analysis.

V lost 6 bases and J lost 0, with 6 bases in between. Germline loops: CDR1 MNHEY, CDR2 SMNVEV (reference sequence). This CDR3 has 13 residues. Comment on this clone: Its antigen is still unknown.

Sequenced by immunoSEQ multiplex PCR; TCRdb stores in-frame clones only, minus some. In the table there are about 75,000 clones, 85% of which are singletons. This chain joins TRBV27 and TRBJ1-5; D is unclear. The TCR was taken from a young man in good health and CMV-seronegative. Sequencing input: PBMCs. The CDR3: CASSTISNQPQHF. The CDR3 nucleotides are TGTGCCAGCAGCACTATTAGCAATCAGCCCCAGCATTTT.